Detailed here is one TCR beta chain. This record comes from a study of prognosis after radiotherapy for stage I lung cancer. About the research overall: Patient ages ran from about 50 to 95, with a median of approximately 73 years, and the group had 13 men and roughly six women.

It was by two-round multiplex PCR that TCR beta CDR3 was amplified from genomic DNA. With primers specific to each TRBV and TRBJ gene, the first-round PCR was performed. Each CDR3 protein gets one entry after TCRdb re-called the multiplex PCR reads with MiXCR. This table holds about 8,500 distinct CDR3 sequences, less than 70% found once. CDR1 is DFQATT, CDR2 SNEGSKA, per germline (reference sequence). The CDR3 has 12 amino acids. V dropped 7 bases and J dropped 4 bases, with 13 bases sitting between them. Source: PBMCs, taken before or after stereotactic body radiation therapy (not recorded which). The source is a donor aged 50 or older with non-small cell lung cancer. The V gene is TRBV20-1, the J gene TRBJ1-1; TRBD1 is a possible D gene (6 bases). DNA for the CDR3: TGCAGTGTAGGGGGGATGATCACTGAAGCTTTCTTT. Translated: CSVGGMITEAFF.